This T cell receptor (beta chain) is from a study of Tregs in tolerant kidney transplant recipients. Study-level background: CFSE-labeled recipient PBMCs were cultured roughly 6 days with irradiated graft donor PBMCs, then FACS-sorted.

Germline values: CDR1 SNHLY, CDR2 FYNNEI. The V end lost 2 bases, the J end lost 8 bases, and 9 bases lay between the germline ends. The CDR3 is 13 amino acids. Only in-frame clones appear in the TCRdb table, and some are missing; sequencing was by immunoSEQ multiplex PCR. The data contain roughly 7,800 clones, roughly 44% of them singletons. The study, taken as a whole, reports: Activated donor B cell expansion appeared to reveal the most relevant donor-specific TCRbeta repertoire.

A remark on this clone: As yet, its antigen is unknown.

The source material was CD4+ T cells from blood cultured with allogeneic cells. The TCR originated in a human donor in good health. The chain joins TRBV2 to TRBJ1-4; D might be TRBD1 (5 bases). The CDR3, as DNA: TGTGCCAGCAGTGAATTTCAGGGAGAAAAACTGTTTTTT. Its protein is CASSEFQGEKLFF.